This T cell receptor (beta chain) was observed in a study of blood T cell repertoires in COVID-19. Using immunoSEQ multiplex PCR, the repertoire was profiled, and TCRdb retains in-frame clones only, with some absent. The data contain approximately 200,000 clones, about 80% of them singletons. The CDR3 sequence is 13 residues long. The V gene lost 1 base and the J gene lost 8 bases, with 9 bases spanning the gap. Germline CDR1 reads LGHNA; CDR2 reads YSLEER. This receptor was identified in a middle-aged man who had recovered from COVID-19. The V gene is TRBV4-3, the J gene TRBJ2-1; D not resolved. Sequencing was performed on PBMCs or T cells enriched from blood (not recorded which). The CDR3 DNA follows: TGCGCCAGCAGCCAAGCCCTTGGCTATGAGCAGTTCTTC. This codes for CASSQALGYEQFF.